Listed below are T cell receptor beta chains from one sample, sequenced in a study of blood T cell repertoires in COVID-19. TCRdb keeps only in-frame clones here, not all; method: immunoSEQ multiplex PCR. The sample includes approximately 37,000 clones, more than 85% of them seen just once. Sequencing was carried out using peripheral blood. These receptors all come from a woman of 80 years or more with acute or convalescent COVID-19. CDR3s include the opening cysteine and the closing phenylalanine or tryptophan. D genes are given only for firm matches. Clone size appears in some rows only: once, few, many, or a class for an expanded clone.

J,size,V,D,CDR3,DNA
TRBJ1-3,NA,TRBV4-1,TRBD1,CASSHRQGSLGNTIYF,TGCGCCAGCAGCCACCGACAGGGGAGCCTTGGAAACACCATATATTTT
TRBJ1-2,NA,TRBV6-5,TRBD1,CASNSGQDNYGYTF,TGTGCCAGCAATTCGGGACAGGACAACTATGGCTACACCTTC
TRBJ2-3,NA,TRBV10-3,TRBD2,CASAASGEVDTQYF,TGTGCCTCGGCGGCTAGCGGGGAGGTGGATACGCAGTATTTT
TRBJ1-2,NA,TRBV14,NA,CASSQDLARGIYGYTF,TGTGCCAGCAGCCAAGATCTCGCCAGGGGAATCTATGGCTACACCTTC
TRBJ2-7,NA,TRBV23-1,TRBD1,CASSQSRQGTSYEQYF,TGCGCCAGCAGTCAATCACGACAGGGGACCTCCTACGAGCAGTACTTC
TRBJ1-4,NA,TRBV7-2,NA,CASSLSGAGEKLFF,TGTGCCAGCAGCTTATCAGGGGCTGGTGAAAAACTGTTTTTT
TRBJ2-5,NA,TRBV9,TRBD2,CASSVGIGTSYGETQYF,TGTGCCAGCAGCGTAGGGATTGGGACTAGCTACGGTGAGACCCAGTACTTC
TRBJ1-3,NA,TRBV19,NA,CASSIQTDSGNTIYF,TGTGCCAGTAGTATCCAGACAGATTCTGGAAACACCATATATTTT
TRBJ1-2,NA,TRBV7-2,TRBD1,CASSLDTGGANGYTF,TGTGCCAGCAGCTTAGACACAGGGGGCGCGAATGGCTACACCTTC
TRBJ2-1,once,TRBV9,NA,CASSVVPQGGGNEQFF,TGTGCCAGCAGCGTAGTCCCCCAAGGGGGGGGCAATGAGCAGTTCTTC
TRBJ1-5,NA,TRBV6-2/TRBV6-3,TRBD1,CASSYPGQGSSNQPQHF,TGTGCCAGCAGTTACCCCGGACAGGGAAGTAGCAATCAGCCCCAGCATTTT
TRBJ2-3,NA,TRBV7-2,TRBD1,CASSFQQGARTDTQYF,TGTGCCAGCAGCTTCCAACAGGGGGCCCGCACAGATACGCAGTATTTT
TRBJ1-6,NA,TRBV2,NA,CASTGGGDSPLHF,TGTGCCAGCACCGGGGGGGGTGATTCACCCCTCCACTTT
TRBJ2-1,NA,TRBV7-2,NA,CASTSSWGRGWNEQFF,TGTGCCAGCACCTCAAGTTGGGGGCGTGGGTGGAATGAGCAGTTCTTC
TRBJ2-1,NA,TRBV11-3,TRBD2,CASSLDGQSSGRSYNEQFF,TGTGCCAGCAGCTTAGATGGACAGTCTAGCGGGCGCTCCTACAATGAGCAGTTCTTC
TRBJ1-5,NA,TRBV7-2,NA,CASSLVYGEPQHF,TGTGCCAGCAGCTTAGTATACGGGGAGCCCCAGCATTTT